This entry lists 11 T cell receptor beta chains sequenced from one sample in a study of beta chain features in type 1 diabetes. General study findings and limits: Across all four CD4+ subsets, people with type 1 diabetes showed modestly shorter TCRB CDR3s.

These receptors lack a known antigen. Expressed TCRB transcripts got sequenced, as all isolated RNA was reverse transcribed. Data came from immunoSEQ multiplex PCR; TCRdb stores just in-frame clones and leaves some out. Of 330,000 or so clones listed, roughly 12% are singletons. Sequencing used naive CD4+ T cells from blood. The receptors here all came from a woman younger than 35 with type 1 diabetes.

The chain combines TRBV6-6 with TRBJ1-2; 8 bases line up with TRBD1. Germline CDR1 MNHNY, CDR2 SVGAGI (reference sequence). The trim removed 6 bases at V and 4 bases at J, leaving 7 bases unmatched. This CDR3 is built from 14 residues. CDR3 protein: CASRTGQGRYGYTF. The DNA for the CDR3 is TGTGCCAGCAGAACCGGACAGGGTCGCTATGGCTACACCTTC.

The table lists this clone with a few counts. The chain couples TRBV29-1 to TRBJ2-5; 13 positions agree with TRBD2. This CDR3 contains 17 residues. The germline gives CDR1 SQVTM, CDR2 ANQGSEA. V gave up 1 base and J gave up 5 bases; unmatched junction bases: 10. CDR3 bases: TGCAGCGTTGAAGCTCTCCGCGGGACTAGCGGGACGGAGACCCAGTACTTC. It codes for CSVEALRGTSGTETQYF.

This clone was counted a few times. This chain joins TRBV5-1 and TRBJ1-2; 7 bases align to TRBD1. Germline assignment: CDR1 SGHRS and CDR2 YFSETQ. V shed 2 bases and J 7 bases; nucleotides not matched to a gene: 5. The CDR3 spans 13 residues. The CDR3 reads CASSLQGSGGYTF. CDR3 coding DNA: TGCGCCAGCAGCTTACAGGGGTCCGGTGGCTACACCTTC.

The sample holds a few counts of this clone. This chain's CDR3 is CASSRQGTEAFF. CDR3 DNA: TGTGCCAGTAGTCGCCAGGGCACTGAAGCTTTCTTT. The gene calls are TRBV19 and TRBJ1-1; possibly TRBD1 for D (5 bases). The germline CDR1 and CDR2 sequences are LNHDA and SQIVND (reference sequence). The CDR3 is made up of 12 amino acids. Trimming left V 5 bases short and J 4 bases short, with 8 bases between.

In its sample, this clone was seen a few times. The chain recombines TRBV11-1 with TRBJ2-3; D remains unclear. Per germline, CDR1 SGHAT and CDR2 FQDESV (reference sequence). Trimming removed 1 base at V and 3 bases at J, with 14 bases between. This CDR3 comprises 16 residues. CDR3: CASSLVLAASTDTQYF. In DNA form, the CDR3 reads TGTGCCAGCAGCTTAGTTTTAGCAGCTTCAACAGATACGCAGTATTTT.

V is TRBV7-2 and J is TRBJ1-2; D unclear. This CDR3 comprises 13 residues. Germline V gene sequence: CDR1 SGHTA, CDR2 FQGNSA. Deletions cut 5 bases from V and 4 bases from J, with 11 bases between. The CDR3 DNA sequence: TGTGCCAGCAGCCAAGAACTTGGCTATGGCTACACCTTC. Residues: CASSQELGYGYTF.

This clone was seen a few times. The chain carries TRBV7-2 and TRBJ1-1, with D unresolved. Trimming removed 1 base at V and 6 bases at J, with 3 bases between. CDR3 length: 11 amino acids. From germline, CDR1 is SGHTA and CDR2 FQGNSA. The CDR3 reads CASSLVSEAFF. The DNA of the CDR3 is TGTGCCAGCAGCTTAGTATCTGAAGCTTTCTTT. Filled out from reference TRBV7-2 and TRBJ1-1, the complete variable domain reads GAGVSQSPSNKVTEKGKDVELRCDPISGHTALYWYRQSLGQGLEFLIYFQGNSAPDKSGLPSDRFSAERTGGSVSTLTIQRTQQEDSAVYLCASSLVSEAFFGQGTRLTVV.

This clone was observed a handful of times. This chain joins TRBV12-5 and TRBJ2-3, with D perhaps TRBD1 (6 bases). V was cut by 1 base and J by 5 bases, with 16 bases left in between. The CDR3 has 16 amino acids. Germline CDR1 and CDR2: LGHNT and FRNRAP. The CDR3, as DNA: TGTGCTAGTGGTTTGGCCCCGGGACACCGACAAGATACGCAGTATTTT. This encodes CASGLAPGHRQDTQYF.

There are a few counts of this clone. The rearrangement links TRBV7-9 to TRBJ1-5; 7 bases map to TRBD1. Germline V gene lookup returns CDR1 SEHNR and CDR2 FQNEAQ (reference sequence). The CDR3 consists of 14 residues. V trimming: 3 bases; J trimming: 6 bases; junction bases outside the gene matches: 5. The CDR3 DNA sequence: TGTGCCAGCAGCTTTCAGGGGGAAGGTCAGCCCCAGCATTTT. Translated: CASSFQGEGQPQHF.

The table lists this clone with a few counts. This chain uses TRBV5-4 with TRBJ2-3; 8 nucleotides line up with TRBD2. With 0 bases clipped from V and 2 bases from J, the junction kept 8 bases outside the gene matches. CDR1 SGHNT and CDR2 YYREEE come from the germline V gene (reference sequence). The CDR3 is 17 amino acids. The CDR3 DNA reads as TGTGCCAGCAGCTTGGGGGGTAGCGGGAAAGCCACAGATACGCAGTATTTT. Its protein product is CASSLGGSGKATDTQYF.

This clone has only a few counts. This chain links TRBV5-1 with TRBJ2-1; TRBD1 matches at 10 bases. The germline V gene encodes CDR1 SGHRS and CDR2 YFSETQ. CDR3 size: 14 residues. Germline trimming cut 4 bases from V and 9 bases from J; bases unmatched to any gene: 7. The CDR3 loop is CASSLRQGAGEQFF. Written as DNA, the CDR3 is TGCGCCAGCAGCCTCAGACAGGGGGCAGGTGAGCAGTTCTTC.